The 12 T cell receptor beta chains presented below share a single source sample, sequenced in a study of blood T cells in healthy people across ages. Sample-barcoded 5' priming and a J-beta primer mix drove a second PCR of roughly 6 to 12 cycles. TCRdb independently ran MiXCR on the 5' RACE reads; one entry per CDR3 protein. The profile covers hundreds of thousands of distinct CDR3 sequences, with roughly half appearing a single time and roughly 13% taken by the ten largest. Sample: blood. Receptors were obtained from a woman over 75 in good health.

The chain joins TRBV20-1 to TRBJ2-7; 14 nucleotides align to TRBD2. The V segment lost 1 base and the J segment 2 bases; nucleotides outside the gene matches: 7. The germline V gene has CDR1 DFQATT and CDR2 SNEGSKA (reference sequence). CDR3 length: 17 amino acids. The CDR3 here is CSARAGTSGSDAYEQYF. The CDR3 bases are TGCAGTGCTAGAGCTGGGACTAGCGGGAGTGACGCCTACGAGCAGTACTTC.

CDR3 protein: CASSQLGTGRQPQHF. Written as DNA, the CDR3 is TGCGCCAGCAGCCAACTAGGGACAGGGAGACAGCCCCAGCATTTT. The rearrangement uses TRBV4-1 and TRBJ1-5; the match to TRBD1 covers 9 bases. Germline CDR1 MGHRA, CDR2 YSYEKL. Losses at the gene ends were 2 bases for V and 7 bases for J; bases not matched to a gene: 6. The CDR3 has 15 residues.

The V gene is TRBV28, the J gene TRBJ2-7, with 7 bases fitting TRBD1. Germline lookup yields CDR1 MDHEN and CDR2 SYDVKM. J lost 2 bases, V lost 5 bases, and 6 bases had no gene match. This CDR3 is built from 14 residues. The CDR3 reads CASSVGGKTYEQYF. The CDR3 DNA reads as TGTGCCAGCAGTGTAGGGGGCAAGACCTACGAGCAGTACTTC.

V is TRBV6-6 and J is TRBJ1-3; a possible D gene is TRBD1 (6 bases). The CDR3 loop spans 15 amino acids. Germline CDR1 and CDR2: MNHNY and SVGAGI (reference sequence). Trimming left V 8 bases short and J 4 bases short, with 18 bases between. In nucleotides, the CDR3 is TGTGCCAGCCTCCTGCCGGGGGCAGTCGGAAACACCATATATTTT. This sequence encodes CASLLPGAVGNTIYF.

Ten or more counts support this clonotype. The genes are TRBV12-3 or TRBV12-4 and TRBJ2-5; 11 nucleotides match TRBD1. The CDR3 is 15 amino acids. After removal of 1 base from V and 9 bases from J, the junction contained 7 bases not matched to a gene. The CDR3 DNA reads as TGTGCCAGCAGTTTAGAGGGACAGGGGGTTTCGGCCCAGTACTTC. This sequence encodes CASSLEGQGVSAQYF.

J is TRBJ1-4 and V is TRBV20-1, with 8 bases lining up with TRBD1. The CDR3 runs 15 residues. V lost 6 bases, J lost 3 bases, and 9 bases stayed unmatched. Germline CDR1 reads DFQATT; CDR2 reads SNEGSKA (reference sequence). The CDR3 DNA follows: TGCAGTGCAAACGGACAGGGCGGATCTAATGAAAAACTGTTTTTT. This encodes CSANGQGGSNEKLFF.

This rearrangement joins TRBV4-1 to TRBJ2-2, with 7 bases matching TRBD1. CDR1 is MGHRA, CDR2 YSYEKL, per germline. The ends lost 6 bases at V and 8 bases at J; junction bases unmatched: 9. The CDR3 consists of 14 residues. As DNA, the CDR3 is TGCGCCAGCAGGATAGCAGGGGGAGCGGGGGAGCTGTTTTTT. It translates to CASRIAGGAGELFF.

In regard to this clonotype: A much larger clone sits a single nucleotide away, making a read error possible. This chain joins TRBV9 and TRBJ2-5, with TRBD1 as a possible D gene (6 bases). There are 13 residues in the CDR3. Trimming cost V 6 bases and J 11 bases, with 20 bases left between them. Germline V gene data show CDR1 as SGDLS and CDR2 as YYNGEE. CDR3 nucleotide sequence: TGTGCCAGCAACTCACAGGGCCTCGACGGGCAGTACTTC. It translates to CASNSQGLDGQYF. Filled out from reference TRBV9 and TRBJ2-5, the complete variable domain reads DSGVTQTPKHLITATGQRVTLRCSPRSGDLSVYWYQQSLDQGLQFLIQYYNGEERAKGNILERFSAQQFPDLHSELNLSSLELGDSALYFCASNSQGLDGQYFGPGTRLLVL.

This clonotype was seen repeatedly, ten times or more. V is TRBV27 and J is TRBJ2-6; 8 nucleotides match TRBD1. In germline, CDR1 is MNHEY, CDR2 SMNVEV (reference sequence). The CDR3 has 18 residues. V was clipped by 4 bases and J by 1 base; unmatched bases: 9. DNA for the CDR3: TGTGCCAGCAGTTCTGGACAGGGTACGATATCTGGGGCCAACGTCCTGACTTTC. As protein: CASSSGQGTISGANVLTF.

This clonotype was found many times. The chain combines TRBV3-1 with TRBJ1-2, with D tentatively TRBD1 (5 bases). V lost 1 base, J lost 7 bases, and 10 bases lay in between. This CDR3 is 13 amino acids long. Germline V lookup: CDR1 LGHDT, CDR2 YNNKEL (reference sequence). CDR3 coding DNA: TGTGCCAGCAGCCAAGGGCAGGGAGGTGGCTACACCTTC. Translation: CASSQGQGGGYTF.

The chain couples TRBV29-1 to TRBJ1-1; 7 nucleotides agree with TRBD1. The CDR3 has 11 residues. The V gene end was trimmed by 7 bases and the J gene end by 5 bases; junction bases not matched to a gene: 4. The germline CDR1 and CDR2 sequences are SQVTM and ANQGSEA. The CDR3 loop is CSGSGGTEAFF. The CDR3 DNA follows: TGCAGCGGGTCAGGGGGTACTGAAGCTTTCTTT.

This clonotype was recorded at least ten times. The CDR3 here is CATTDQGETQYF. CDR3 DNA sequence: TGCGCCACCACTGATCAAGGGGAGACCCAGTACTTC. J is TRBJ2-5 and V is TRBV5-1; no clear D gene. This CDR3 contains 12 residues. V dropped 9 bases and J dropped 5 bases, with 14 bases sitting between them. From germline, CDR1 is SGHRS and CDR2 YFSETQ.